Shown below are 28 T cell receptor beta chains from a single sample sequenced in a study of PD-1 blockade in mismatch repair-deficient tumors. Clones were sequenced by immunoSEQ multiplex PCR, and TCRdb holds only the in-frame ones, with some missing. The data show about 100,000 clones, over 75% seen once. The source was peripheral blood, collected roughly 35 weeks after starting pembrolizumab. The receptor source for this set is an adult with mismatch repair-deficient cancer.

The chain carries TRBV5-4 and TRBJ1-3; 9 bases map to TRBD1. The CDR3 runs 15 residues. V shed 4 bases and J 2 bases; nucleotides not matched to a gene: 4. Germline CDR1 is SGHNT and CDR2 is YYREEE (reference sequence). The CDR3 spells CASSPRQGAGNTIYF. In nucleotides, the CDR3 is TGTGCCAGCAGCCCGCGACAGGGGGCTGGAAACACCATATATTTT.

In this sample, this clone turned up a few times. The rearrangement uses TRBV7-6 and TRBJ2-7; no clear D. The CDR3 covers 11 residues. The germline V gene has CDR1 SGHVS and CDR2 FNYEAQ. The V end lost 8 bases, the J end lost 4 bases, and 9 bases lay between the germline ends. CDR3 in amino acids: CASSSAYEQYF. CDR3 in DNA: TGTGCCAGCTCTTCGGCGTACGAGCAGTACTTC.

The CDR3 reads CASSRTGYNEKLFF. CDR3 DNA sequence: TGTGCCAGCAGCCGGACAGGGTACAATGAAAAACTGTTTTTT. V is TRBV7-2 and J is TRBJ1-4; TRBD1 agrees at 8 bases. The CDR3 spans 14 residues. Germline CDR1 is SGHTA and CDR2 is FQGNSA. With V trimmed by 5 bases and J by 5 bases, 4 bases remained unmatched.

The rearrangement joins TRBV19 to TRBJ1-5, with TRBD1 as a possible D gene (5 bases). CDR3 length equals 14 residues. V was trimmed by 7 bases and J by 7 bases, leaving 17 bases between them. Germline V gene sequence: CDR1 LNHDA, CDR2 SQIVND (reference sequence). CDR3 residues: CASNMGGLGQPQHF. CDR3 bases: TGTGCCAGTAACATGGGGGGGTTAGGGCAGCCCCAGCATTTT.

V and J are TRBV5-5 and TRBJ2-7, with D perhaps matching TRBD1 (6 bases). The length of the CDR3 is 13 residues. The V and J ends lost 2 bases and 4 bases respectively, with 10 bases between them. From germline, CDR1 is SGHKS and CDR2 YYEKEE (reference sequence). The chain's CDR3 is CASSFPGVYEQYF. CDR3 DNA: TGTGCCAGCAGCTTCCCAGGGGTTTACGAGCAGTACTTC.

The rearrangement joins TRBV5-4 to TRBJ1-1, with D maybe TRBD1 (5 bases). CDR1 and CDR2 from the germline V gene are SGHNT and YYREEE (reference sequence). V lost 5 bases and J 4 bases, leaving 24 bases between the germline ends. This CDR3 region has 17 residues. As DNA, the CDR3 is TGTGCCAGCAGTTGGGACGGCCGGTTCGCAGAGGGCACTGAAGCTTTCTTT. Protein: CASSWDGRFAEGTEAFF. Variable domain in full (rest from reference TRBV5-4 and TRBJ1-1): ETGVTQSPTHLIKTRGQQVTLRCSSQSGHNTVSWYQQALGQGPQFIFQYYREEENGRGNFPPRFSGLQFPNYSSELNVNALELDDSALYLCASSWDGRFAEGTEAFFGQGTRLTVV.

The CDR3 nucleotides are TGTGCCATCAGTGAGAGCGGGACAGGGGATAACGAGCAGTACTTC. Residues: CAISESGTGDNEQYF. The chain combines TRBV10-3 with TRBJ2-7; 10 bases match TRBD1. The germline V gene has CDR1 ENHRY and CDR2 SYGVKD. This CDR3 has 15 amino acids. V was pared by 2 bases and J by 5 bases, with 6 bases of the junction left unmatched.

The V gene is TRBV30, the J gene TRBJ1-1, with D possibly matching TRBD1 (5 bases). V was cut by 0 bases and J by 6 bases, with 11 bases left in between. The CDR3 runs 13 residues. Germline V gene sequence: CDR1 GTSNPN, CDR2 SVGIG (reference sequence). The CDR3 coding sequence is TGTGCCTGGAGTGTACCTGGGGACGCTGAAGCTTTCTTT. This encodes CAWSVPGDAEAFF.

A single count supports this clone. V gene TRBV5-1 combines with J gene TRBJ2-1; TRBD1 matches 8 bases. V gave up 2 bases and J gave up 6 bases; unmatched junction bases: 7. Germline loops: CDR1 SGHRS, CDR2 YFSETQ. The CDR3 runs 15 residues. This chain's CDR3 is CASSFRQGTPNEQFF. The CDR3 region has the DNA TGCGCCAGCAGCTTCAGACAGGGGACCCCCAATGAGCAGTTCTTC. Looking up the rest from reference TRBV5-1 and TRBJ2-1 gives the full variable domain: KAGVTQTPRYLIKTRGQQVTLSCSPISGHRSVSWYQQTPGQGLQFLFEYFSETQRNKGNFPGRFSGRQFSNSRSEMNVSTLELGDSALYLCASSFRQGTPNEQFFGPGTRLTVL.

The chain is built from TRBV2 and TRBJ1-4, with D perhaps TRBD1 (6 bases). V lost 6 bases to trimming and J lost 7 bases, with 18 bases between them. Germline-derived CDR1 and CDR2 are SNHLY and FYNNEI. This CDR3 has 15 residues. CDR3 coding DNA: TGTGCCAGCAGGATAAGGGGGGGTTCGAGTGAAAAACTGTTTTTT. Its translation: CASRIRGGSSEKLFF.

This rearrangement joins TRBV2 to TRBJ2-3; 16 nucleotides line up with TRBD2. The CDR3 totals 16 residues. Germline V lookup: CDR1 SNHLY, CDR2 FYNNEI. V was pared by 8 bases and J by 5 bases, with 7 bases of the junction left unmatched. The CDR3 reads CASGGTSGRAVDTQYF. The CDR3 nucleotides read TGTGCCAGCGGGGGGACTAGCGGGAGGGCAGTAGATACGCAGTATTTT.

Written as DNA, the CDR3 is TGTGCCAGCAGCCATAAACTAGCGGGAGATCAGACCCAGTACTTC. Translating it yields CASSHKLAGDQTQYF. V gene TRBV11-3 combines with J gene TRBJ2-5, with TRBD2 identical over 11 bases. Germline CDR1 reads SGHNT; CDR2 reads YENEEA. Losses at the gene ends were 5 bases for V and 6 bases for J; bases not matched to a gene: 8. The CDR3 is 15 amino acids.

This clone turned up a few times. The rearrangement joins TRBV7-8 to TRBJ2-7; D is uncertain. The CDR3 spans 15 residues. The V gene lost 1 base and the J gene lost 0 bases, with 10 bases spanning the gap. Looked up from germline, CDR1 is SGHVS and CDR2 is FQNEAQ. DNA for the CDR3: TGTGCCAGCAGCTTAGGGGTAGGGATCTCCTACGAGCAGTACTTC. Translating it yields CASSLGVGISYEQYF.

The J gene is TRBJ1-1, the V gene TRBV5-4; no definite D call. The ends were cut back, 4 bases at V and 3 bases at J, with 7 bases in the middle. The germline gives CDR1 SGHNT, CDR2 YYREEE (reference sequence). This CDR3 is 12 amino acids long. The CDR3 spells CASSPDHTEAFF. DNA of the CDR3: TGTGCCAGCAGCCCCGACCACACTGAAGCTTTCTTT.

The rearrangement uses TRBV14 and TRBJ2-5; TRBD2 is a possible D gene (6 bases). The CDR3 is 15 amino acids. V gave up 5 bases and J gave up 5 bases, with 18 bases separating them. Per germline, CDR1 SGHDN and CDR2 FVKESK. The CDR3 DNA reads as TGTGCCAGCAGCTCGGGACTCCCCTATAGGGAGACCCAGTACTTC. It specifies CASSSGLPYRETQYF.

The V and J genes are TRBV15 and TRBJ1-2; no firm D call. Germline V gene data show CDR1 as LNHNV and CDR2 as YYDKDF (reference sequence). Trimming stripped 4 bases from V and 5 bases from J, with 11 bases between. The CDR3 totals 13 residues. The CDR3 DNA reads TGTGCCACCAGCACAGCGGGTGTTTATGGCTACACCTTC. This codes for CATSTAGVYGYTF.

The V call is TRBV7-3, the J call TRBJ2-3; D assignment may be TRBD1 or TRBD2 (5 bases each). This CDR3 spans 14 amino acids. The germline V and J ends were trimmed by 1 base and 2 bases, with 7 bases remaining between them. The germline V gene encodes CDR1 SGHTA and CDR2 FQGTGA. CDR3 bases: TGTGCCAGCAGCTTAAGAGGGGCCACAGATACGCAGTATTTT. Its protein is CASSLRGATDTQYF.

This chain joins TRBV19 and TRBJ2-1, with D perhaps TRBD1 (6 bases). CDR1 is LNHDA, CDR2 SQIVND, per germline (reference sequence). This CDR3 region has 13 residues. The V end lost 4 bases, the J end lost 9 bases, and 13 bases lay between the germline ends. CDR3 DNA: TGTGCCAGTAGTACCCAACAGGGTTTTGAGCAGTTCTTC. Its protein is CASSTQQGFEQFF.

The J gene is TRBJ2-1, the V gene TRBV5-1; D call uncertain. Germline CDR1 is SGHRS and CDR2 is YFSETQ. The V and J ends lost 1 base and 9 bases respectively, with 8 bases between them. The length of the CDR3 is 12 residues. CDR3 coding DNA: TGCGCCAGCAGCTTGCCGGCTAGTGAGCAGTTCTTC. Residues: CASSLPASEQFF.

In DNA, the CDR3 is TGTGCCAGCAGCCCTCGGACCGATTTCTACGAGCAGTACTTC. This translates into CASSPRTDFYEQYF. The V and J genes are TRBV13 and TRBJ2-7; D gene ambiguous. Germline lookup yields CDR1 PRHDT and CDR2 FYEKMQ (reference sequence). Trimming shortened V by 5 bases and J by 3 bases, and 14 bases separated the two germline ends. The CDR3 has 14 amino acids.

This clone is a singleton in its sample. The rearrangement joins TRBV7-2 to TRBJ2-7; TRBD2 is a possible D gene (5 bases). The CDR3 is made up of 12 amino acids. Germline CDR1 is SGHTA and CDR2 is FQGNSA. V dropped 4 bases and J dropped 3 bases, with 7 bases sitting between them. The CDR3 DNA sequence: TGTGCCAGCAGCTCGGACTTCTACGAGCAGTACTTC. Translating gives CASSSDFYEQYF.

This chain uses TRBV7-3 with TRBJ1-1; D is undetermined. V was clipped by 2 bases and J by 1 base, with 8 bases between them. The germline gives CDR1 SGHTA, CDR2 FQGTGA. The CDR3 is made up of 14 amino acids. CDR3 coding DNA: TGTGCCAGCAGCTTAGCGGGCAAGAACACTGAAGCTTTCTTT. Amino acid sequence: CASSLAGKNTEAFF. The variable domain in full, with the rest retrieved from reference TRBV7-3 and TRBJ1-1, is GAGVSQTPSNKVTEKGKYVELRCDPISGHTALYWYRQSLGQGPEFLIYFQGTGAADDSGLPNDRFFAVRPEGSVSTLKIQRTERGDSAVYLCASSLAGKNTEAFFGQGTRLTVV.

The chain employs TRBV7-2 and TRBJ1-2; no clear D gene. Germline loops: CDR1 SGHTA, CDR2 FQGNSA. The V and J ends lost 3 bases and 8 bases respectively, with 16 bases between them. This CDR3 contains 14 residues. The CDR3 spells CASSLESKARGYTF. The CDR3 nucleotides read TGTGCCAGCAGCTTGGAGAGTAAAGCTAGGGGCTACACCTTC.

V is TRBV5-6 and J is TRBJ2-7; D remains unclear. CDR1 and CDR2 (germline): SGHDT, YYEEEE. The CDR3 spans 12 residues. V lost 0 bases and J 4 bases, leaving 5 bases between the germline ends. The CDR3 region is CASSLGQYEQYF. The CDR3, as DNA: TGTGCCAGCAGCTTGGGTCAGTACGAGCAGTACTTC.

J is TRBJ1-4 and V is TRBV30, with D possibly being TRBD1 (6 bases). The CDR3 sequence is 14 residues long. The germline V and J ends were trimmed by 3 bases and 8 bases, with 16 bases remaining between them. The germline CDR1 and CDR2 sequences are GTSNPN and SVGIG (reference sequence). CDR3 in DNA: TGTGCCTGGAGAGGGGACACCGGAGGGGAAAAACTGTTTTTT. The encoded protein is CAWRGDTGGEKLFF. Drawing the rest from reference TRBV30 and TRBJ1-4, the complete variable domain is SQTIHQWPATLVQPVGSPLSLECTVEGTSNPNLYWYRQAAGRGLQLLFYSVGIGQISSEVPQNLSASRPQDRQFILSSKKLLLSDSGFYLCAWRGDTGGEKLFFGSGTQLSVL.

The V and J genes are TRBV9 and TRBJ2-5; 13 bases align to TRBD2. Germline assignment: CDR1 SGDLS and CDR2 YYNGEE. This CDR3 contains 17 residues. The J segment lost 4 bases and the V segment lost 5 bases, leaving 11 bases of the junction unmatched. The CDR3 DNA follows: TGTGCCAGCAGGGAGTGGACTAGCGGGAGCATTCTAGAGACCCAGTACTTC. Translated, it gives CASREWTSGSILETQYF.

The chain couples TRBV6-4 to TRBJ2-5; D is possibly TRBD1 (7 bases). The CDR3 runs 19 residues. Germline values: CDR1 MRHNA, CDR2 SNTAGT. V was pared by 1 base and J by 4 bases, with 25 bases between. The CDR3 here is CASSDFVGGTDPTGETQYF. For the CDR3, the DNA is TGTGCCAGCAGTGACTTTGTTGGAGGGACAGACCCGACGGGAGAGACCCAGTACTTC.

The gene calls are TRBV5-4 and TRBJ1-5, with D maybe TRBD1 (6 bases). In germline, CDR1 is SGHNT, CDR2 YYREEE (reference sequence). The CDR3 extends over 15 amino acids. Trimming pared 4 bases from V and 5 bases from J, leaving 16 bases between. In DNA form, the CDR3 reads TGTGCCAGCAGCCAAGCCTTGACAGGTTATCAGCCCCAGCATTTT. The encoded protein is CASSQALTGYQPQHF.